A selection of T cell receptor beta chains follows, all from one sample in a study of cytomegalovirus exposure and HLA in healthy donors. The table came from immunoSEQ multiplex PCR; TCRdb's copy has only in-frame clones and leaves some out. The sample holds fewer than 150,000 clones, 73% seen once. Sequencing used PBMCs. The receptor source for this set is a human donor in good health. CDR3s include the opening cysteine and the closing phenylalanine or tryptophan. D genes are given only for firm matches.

CDR3aa: CASSYSLPGPRNEQFF
v_gene: TRBV6-5
d_gene: NA
j_gene: TRBJ2-1

CDR3aa: CASSLANYEQYF
v_gene: TRBV5-8
d_gene: NA
j_gene: NA

CDR3aa: CATSSPGRANEQFF
v_gene: TRBV15
d_gene: NA
j_gene: TRBJ2-1

CDR3aa: CASSGRQGLWVEQFF
v_gene: TRBV9
d_gene: TRBD1
j_gene: TRBJ2-1

CDR3aa: CASSPPGQGIYGYTF
v_gene: TRBV6-1
d_gene: TRBD1
j_gene: TRBJ1-2

CDR3aa: CASRRGLASYEQYF
v_gene: TRBV2
d_gene: TRBD2
j_gene: TRBJ2-7

CDR3aa: CASSRRDRGPSTGELFF
v_gene: TRBV5-5
d_gene: TRBD1
j_gene: TRBJ2-2

CDR3aa: CATSSRDRGNNEQFF
v_gene: TRBV15
d_gene: TRBD1
j_gene: TRBJ2-1

CDR3aa: CASRPRDGSSYNEQFF
v_gene: TRBV5-4
d_gene: NA
j_gene: TRBJ2-1

CDR3aa: CASSSGNYNEQFF
v_gene: TRBV5-1
d_gene: TRBD2
j_gene: TRBJ2-1

CDR3aa: CAWSVFSGGLAANPRDGNEQFF
v_gene: TRBV30
d_gene: NA
j_gene: TRBJ2-1